The clone carrying this TCR beta chain turned up a few times. Its antigen is currently unknown. Generated by immunoSEQ multiplex PCR, the TCRdb table keeps only in-frame clones and is missing some. Among 150,000 to 200,000 clones listed, 75% to 90% were seen once. This sample is drawn from a study of T cell responses to AZD1222 COVID-19 vaccine. Broader study findings: Receipt of two AZD1222 doses was followed by a rise in Spike-specific TCR breadth and depth.

The germline V gene has CDR1 SGHRS and CDR2 YFSETQ. J gave up 5 bases and V 0 bases, and 12 bases lay outside the gene matches. This CDR3 region has 18 residues. The sample here was peripheral blood, taken on day 0 of AZD1222 vaccination. This TCR derives from an adult in good health. This chain connects TRBV5-1 to TRBJ2-1, with 9 bases matching TRBD2. The CDR3 sequence: CASSLAFLAGTSNNEQFF. The CDR3, as DNA: TGCGCCAGCAGCTTGGCCTTTCTAGCGGGGACCTCTAACAATGAGCAGTTCTTC.